The present TCR beta chain was sequenced within a study of blood T cells in healthy people across ages. This clonotype was detected a few times. A second PCR of 7 to 11 cycles used a sample-barcoded 5' primer and a J-beta primer mix. Through a template-switch adaptor with 12 random nucleotides, each cDNA molecule received a tag. TCRdb called the 5' RACE reads again in MiXCR, with one record for every CDR3 protein. The profile shows approximately 690,000 distinct CDR3 sequences, over 40% of them singletons. The V and J ends lost 3 bases and 2 bases respectively, with 9 bases between them. The CDR3 consists of 13 residues. Germline loops: CDR1 DFQATT, CDR2 SNEGSKA (reference sequence).

The rearrangement joins TRBV20-1 to TRBJ2-3; either TRBD1 or TRBD2 may supply D (5 bases each). The sequence derives from an elderly man in good health. Sequences were obtained from blood. The CDR3 region is CSARGTHTDTQYF. Here the CDR3 DNA reads TGCAGTGCTAGGGGGACCCACACAGATACGCAGTATTTT.